The clone carrying this TCR beta chain was recorded at least ten times. The antigen is undetermined. In making diagnoses, clinical symptoms, serum thyroxine and TRAb, thyroid ultrasound and orbital computed tomography were all used. TCR beta CDR3 sequences were amplified from RNA transcripts. The study used the HTBI primer set for a first-round RT-PCR of the TCR CDR3. MiXCR was run by TCRdb on the multiplex PCR reads, yielding one entry per CDR3 protein. The sample yields hundreds of thousands of distinct CDR3 sequences, less than 15% seen once. Germline CDR1 and CDR2: DFQATT and SNEGSKA (reference sequence). Trimming cost V 6 bases and J 4 bases, with 12 bases left between them. There are 12 residues in the CDR3. These data come from a study of T cells in Graves' hyperthyroidism and ophthalmopathy. Study-level points and caveats: In the blood, most expanded thyroid clonotypes above 0.001 appeared as well.

The source of this sequence is a woman between 18 and 29 years old with Graves' hyperthyroidism. The material sequenced was blood. V usage is TRBV20-1 and J usage is TRBJ1-1, with TRBD1 as a possible D gene (6 bases). Written as DNA, the CDR3 is TGCAGTGCGACACAGGGTGGCACTGAAGCTTTCTTT. Its protein product is CSATQGGTEAFF.